Detailed here is one T cell receptor (beta chain). Its matching antigen is unknown. TCRdb's copy holds only in-frame clones and misses some; the assay was immunoSEQ multiplex PCR. The sample contains 60,000 to 75,000 clones, around four fifths of which appear only once. This specimen comes from a study of a mutant IDH1 vaccine in newly diagnosed glioma. Overall study context: Treated patients, averaging about 40 years, were 62.5% male and around 40% female. Patients were pretreated with radiotherapy, temozolomide, or both, mostly both.

The ends were cut back, 3 bases at V and 2 bases at J, with 7 bases in the middle. In germline, CDR1 is SEHNR, CDR2 FQNEAQ (reference sequence). The CDR3 loop spans 13 amino acids. Regarding the study as a whole: Pseudoprogression appeared independent of alterations in top peripheral clonotypes.

As for time point: baseline, week 1 (first vaccination visit). Treatment in this sample: pre-vaccination baseline after standard-of-care therapy. Those who donated had recent WHO grade 3 or 4 IDH1-mutant, ATRX-lost astrocytomas. The receptor was isolated from a woman aged 18-29 years with glioma. Some clones in this sample may be carry-over from other donors' samples. The V call is TRBV7-9, the J call TRBJ1-2; the D is unclear. The input for sequencing was peripheral blood mononuclear cells (PBMCs), taken from a glioma patient treated with radiotherapy, temozolomide or both. CDR3 protein: CASSLGQNYGYTF. The CDR3 bases are TGTGCCAGCAGCTTGGGCCAAAACTATGGCTACACCTTC. The whole variable domain, filled in from reference TRBV7-9 and TRBJ1-2, reads DTGVSQNPRHKITKRGQNVTFRCDPISEHNRLYWYRQTLGQGPEFLTYFQNEAQLEKSRLLSDRFSAERPKGSFSTLEIQRTEQGDSAMYLCASSLGQNYGYTFGSGTRLTVV.